Listed below are T cell receptor beta chains from one sample, sequenced in a study of blood T cell repertoires in COVID-19. Sequencing was performed with immunoSEQ multiplex PCR; in TCRdb, only in-frame clones are kept and a portion is missing. The table has 250,000 to 350,000 clones, about nine tenths seen once. The sample consisted of peripheral blood. The receptors were gathered from a woman aged 55 to 70 with acute or convalescent COVID-19. Each CDR3 is given with its conserved first and last residue. Fields, in order: J gene, V gene, clone size, D gene, CDR3 length, CDR3 DNA, CDR3 protein. The D gene is left open where the match is weak. Only part of the rows carry a size: once, few, many, or a class if the clone is expanded.

j_gene: TRBJ1-5; v_gene: TRBV9; abundance: few; d_gene: .; len: 13; CDR3nt: TGTGCCAGCAGCCCGGGAGTCAATCAGCCCCAGCATTTT; CDR3aa: CASSPGVNQPQHF
j_gene: TRBJ2-2; v_gene: TRBV6-6; abundance: .; d_gene: TRBD1; len: 17; CDR3nt: TGTGCCAGCAGTCGGTCCTGGGACAGCGTCAACACCGGGGAGCTGTTTTTT; CDR3aa: CASSRSWDSVNTGELFF
j_gene: TRBJ1-5; v_gene: TRBV10-3; abundance: .; d_gene: TRBD1; len: 14; CDR3nt: TGTGCCATCAGTCCCGGACAGGGGGTGCAGCCCCAGCATTTT; CDR3aa: CAISPGQGVQPQHF
j_gene: TRBJ2-2; v_gene: TRBV14; abundance: .; d_gene: TRBD2; len: 17; CDR3nt: TGTGCCAGCAGCCTGATAAGTACTAGCGATAACACCGGGGAGCTGTTTTTT; CDR3aa: CASSLISTSDNTGELFF
j_gene: TRBJ1-6; v_gene: TRBV7-6; abundance: .; d_gene: .; len: 16; CDR3nt: TGTGCCAGCAGCTTAGAGTTCGGGGGAGGTCACTCACCCCTCCACTTT; CDR3aa: CASSLEFGGGHSPLHF
j_gene: TRBJ1-5; v_gene: TRBV27; abundance: .; d_gene: .; len: 14; CDR3nt: TGTGCCAGCAGTTTACGAGGCCCCAGGGAGCCCCAGCATTTT; CDR3aa: CASSLRGPREPQHF
j_gene: TRBJ1-2; v_gene: TRBV6-5; abundance: .; d_gene: TRBD1; len: 15; CDR3nt: TGTGCCAGCAGTACCCCGGGACAGGGTTTGAATGGCTACACCTTC; CDR3aa: CASSTPGQGLNGYTF
j_gene: TRBJ2-7; v_gene: TRBV30; abundance: .; d_gene: .; len: 13; CDR3nt: TGTGCCTGGACTCATCAGGGGATCCCCGAGCAGTACTTC; CDR3aa: CAWTHQGIPEQYF
j_gene: TRBJ2-7; v_gene: TRBV28; abundance: .; d_gene: .; len: 16; CDR3nt: TGTGCCAGCAGTTTCCCTCCCCCGGGAAGCTCCTACGAGCAGTACTTC; CDR3aa: CASSFPPPGSSYEQYF
j_gene: TRBJ2-7; v_gene: TRBV19; abundance: .; d_gene: TRBD2; len: 14; CDR3nt: TGTGCCAGTAGTATAGCGGGGGGACTCTACGAGCAGTACTTC; CDR3aa: CASSIAGGLYEQYF
j_gene: TRBJ2-1; v_gene: TRBV10-3; abundance: .; d_gene: .; len: 13; CDR3nt: TGTGCCATCACCCTTGACAAATACAATGAGCAGTTCTTC; CDR3aa: CAITLDKYNEQFF
j_gene: TRBJ1-3; v_gene: TRBV5-1; abundance: .; d_gene: .; len: 15; CDR3nt: TGCGCCAGCAGCCGGGACACTAGCTCTGGAAACACCATATATTTT; CDR3aa: CASSRDTSSGNTIYF
j_gene: TRBJ2-7; v_gene: TRBV18; abundance: few; d_gene: TRBD1; len: 15; CDR3nt: TGTGCCAGCTCTTTCGGACAGGGGTCCCTAGGGGAGCAGTACTTC; CDR3aa: CASSFGQGSLGEQYF
j_gene: TRBJ1-3; v_gene: TRBV4-2; abundance: .; d_gene: TRBD1; len: 14; CDR3nt: TGTGCCAGCAGCCAAGAAGGGACAGGGACAATCATATATTTT; CDR3aa: CASSQEGTGTIIYF
j_gene: TRBJ1-1; v_gene: TRBV6-2/TRBV6-3; abundance: .; d_gene: .; len: 18; CDR3nt: TGTGCCAGCAGTTACTCGGGAAGGTCTTGGACAACGAACACTGAAGCTTTCTTT; CDR3aa: CASSYSGRSWTTNTEAFF
j_gene: TRBJ2-7; v_gene: TRBV19; abundance: .; d_gene: .; len: 16; CDR3nt: TGTGCCAGTAGTAACCCCACTCTGACAGGTTCCTACGAGCAGTACTTC; CDR3aa: CASSNPTLTGSYEQYF
j_gene: TRBJ1-6; v_gene: TRBV2; abundance: .; d_gene: .; len: 11; CDR3nt: TGTGCCAGCATGACGACCGAACGGGTCCACTTT; CDR3aa: CASMTTERVHF
j_gene: TRBJ2-7; v_gene: TRBV27; abundance: .; d_gene: .; len: 13; CDR3nt: TGTGCCAGCAGTTTACGGGGGGCGAGCGAGCAGTACTTC; CDR3aa: CASSLRGASEQYF
j_gene: TRBJ1-2; v_gene: TRBV18; abundance: few; d_gene: .; len: 15; CDR3nt: TGTGCCAGCTCACCCCGGGGAGTCCAGGAGGAAGGCTACACCTTC; CDR3aa: CASSPRGVQEEGYTF
j_gene: TRBJ1-3; v_gene: TRBV28; abundance: .; d_gene: .; len: 16; CDR3nt: TGTGCCAGCAGTCCCCGACATGGGAGCTCTGGAAACACCATATATTTT; CDR3aa: CASSPRHGSSGNTIYF
j_gene: TRBJ2-1; v_gene: TRBV10-3; abundance: .; d_gene: .; len: 14; CDR3nt: TGTGCCATCAGTGAGGGTTCTAGCGTCGATGAGCAGTTCTTC; CDR3aa: CAISEGSSVDEQFF
j_gene: TRBJ2-5; v_gene: TRBV27; abundance: .; d_gene: TRBD2; len: 16; CDR3nt: TGTGCCAGCAGTTTTTTAACCAGCGGGAGGAGAGAGACCCAGTACTTC; CDR3aa: CASSFLTSGRRETQYF
j_gene: TRBJ2-6; v_gene: TRBV18; abundance: .; d_gene: .; len: 14; CDR3nt: TGTGCCAGCCAAAGGGAGGCCGGGGCCAACGTCCTGACTTTC; CDR3aa: CASQREAGANVLTF
j_gene: TRBJ2-2; v_gene: TRBV24-1; abundance: .; d_gene: .; len: 14; CDR3nt: TGTGCCACCAGTGATTTGCGGGGTTTCGGGGAGCTGTTTTTT; CDR3aa: CATSDLRGFGELFF
j_gene: TRBJ1-2; v_gene: TRBV20-1; abundance: .; d_gene: TRBD1; len: 14; CDR3nt: TGCAGTGCTAGTACCGGGACAGGGCCCGGGGGCTACACCTTC; CDR3aa: CSASTGTGPGGYTF
j_gene: TRBJ1-1; v_gene: TRBV28; abundance: once; d_gene: .; len: 13; CDR3nt: TGTGCCAGCAGTTTTGGGGCGAACACTGAAGCTTTCTTT; CDR3aa: CASSFGANTEAFF
j_gene: TRBJ1-6; v_gene: TRBV2; abundance: .; d_gene: TRBD1; len: 15; CDR3nt: TGTGCCAGCAGTCGTGGGGGACAGTTAAATTCACCCCTCCACTTT; CDR3aa: CASSRGGQLNSPLHF
j_gene: TRBJ2-7; v_gene: TRBV5-1; abundance: once; d_gene: TRBD1; len: 14; CDR3nt: TGCGCCAGCAGCCCCGGACAGGGGTCCTACGAGCAGTACTTC; CDR3aa: CASSPGQGSYEQYF
j_gene: TRBJ1-2; v_gene: TRBV6-5; abundance: .; d_gene: TRBD1; len: 11; CDR3nt: TGTGCCCACAGGGGGGTCGGTGGCTACACCTTC; CDR3aa: CAHRGVGGYTF
j_gene: TRBJ2-7; v_gene: TRBV9; abundance: .; d_gene: .; len: 14; CDR3nt: TGTGCCAGCAGCGTAGAAGAGGGTAGCAGGCAGCAGTACTTC; CDR3aa: CASSVEEGSRQQYF
j_gene: TRBJ2-1; v_gene: TRBV5-4; abundance: .; d_gene: TRBD2; len: 16; CDR3nt: TGTGCCAGCACCCCTGATGAGGCGGGGGTTAATAATGAGCAGTTCTTC; CDR3aa: CASTPDEAGVNNEQFF
j_gene: TRBJ2-7; v_gene: TRBV27; abundance: .; d_gene: TRBD2; len: 14; CDR3nt: TGTGCCAGCAGTCTTAGCGGGGGATTGGACGAGCAGTACTTC; CDR3aa: CASSLSGGLDEQYF
j_gene: TRBJ2-3; v_gene: TRBV21-1; abundance: once; d_gene: .; len: 15; CDR3nt: TGTGCCAGCCGTGAGGACGTCGGGGGTGCGGATACGCAGTATTTT; CDR3aa: CASREDVGGADTQYF
j_gene: TRBJ1-2; v_gene: TRBV19; abundance: .; d_gene: TRBD1; len: 13; CDR3nt: TGTGCCAGTAACAGGCAGGGGGAGTCTGGCTACACCTTC; CDR3aa: CASNRQGESGYTF
j_gene: TRBJ2-3; v_gene: TRBV24-1; abundance: .; d_gene: .; len: 15; CDR3nt: TGTGCCACCGGGCGGGGAGGAGCTAGCACAGATACGCAGTATTTT; CDR3aa: CATGRGGASTDTQYF
j_gene: TRBJ2-5; v_gene: TRBV7-9; abundance: .; d_gene: .; len: 15; CDR3nt: TGTGCCAGCAGCTTAGGTCGGGGGTCGGGCGAGACCCAGTACTTC; CDR3aa: CASSLGRGSGETQYF
j_gene: TRBJ1-3; v_gene: TRBV19; abundance: .; d_gene: TRBD1; len: 15; CDR3nt: TGTGCCAGCCGGGCAGGACAGGGCTCTGGAAACACCATATATTTT; CDR3aa: CASRAGQGSGNTIYF
j_gene: TRBJ2-1; v_gene: TRBV3-1/TRBV3-2; abundance: .; d_gene: .; len: 18; CDR3nt: TGTGCCAGCAGCCAACTCCCTCCGGGGTCCCCATCCGTGAATGAGCAGTTCTTC; CDR3aa: CASSQLPPGSPSVNEQFF
j_gene: TRBJ2-7; v_gene: TRBV27; abundance: .; d_gene: TRBD1; len: 15; CDR3nt: TGTGCCAGCAGTTCTACAGGGGGAGGATCCTACGAGCAGTACTTC; CDR3aa: CASSSTGGGSYEQYF
j_gene: TRBJ1-2; v_gene: TRBV7-6; abundance: .; d_gene: TRBD1; len: 16; CDR3nt: TGTGCCAGCAGCGAGGGCACAGGGGGCGGGAACTATGGTTACACCTTC; CDR3aa: CASSEGTGGGNYGYTF
j_gene: TRBJ2-5; v_gene: TRBV7-8; abundance: .; d_gene: TRBD1; len: 13; CDR3nt: TGTGCCAGCAGCAAGGACAGGGCAGAGACCCAGTACTTC; CDR3aa: CASSKDRAETQYF
j_gene: TRBJ2-7; v_gene: TRBV7-2; abundance: .; d_gene: .; len: 12; CDR3nt: TGTGCCAGCAGCTTAGCTCCAAACGAGCAGTACTTC; CDR3aa: CASSLAPNEQYF
j_gene: TRBJ2-7; v_gene: TRBV19; abundance: .; d_gene: TRBD2; len: 15; CDR3nt: TGTGCCAGTAGTATTTCGGCTAGCGGGGGCTACGAGCAGTACTTC; CDR3aa: CASSISASGGYEQYF
j_gene: TRBJ1-4; v_gene: TRBV6-5; abundance: .; d_gene: .; len: 16; CDR3nt: TGTGCCAGCAGTTATTTGTCCAAACGGTCCAATGAAAAACTGTTTTTT; CDR3aa: CASSYLSKRSNEKLFF
j_gene: TRBJ1-2; v_gene: TRBV2; abundance: .; d_gene: TRBD1; len: 15; CDR3nt: TGTGCCAGCAGTGAACCACAGGGGAGCAACTATGGCTACACCTTC; CDR3aa: CASSEPQGSNYGYTF